This entry describes one T cell receptor beta chain. What antigen it recognizes has not been identified. Base qualities were left out, and no much larger clone turns up one base away. Library preparation was by RT-PCR. Sequencing took place on an Illumina HiSeq 2500. Using fastp trimming at Q25 and MiXCR clonotype assembly, TCRdb reanalyzed the public sequencing data and kept in-frame beta chains. Every distinct CDR3 protein forms one entry, paired with its most common genes and DNA. The sample data list approximately 530,000 distinct CDR3 sequences, and approximately 7.1% of these were observed just once. The ten most abundant clones make up 10% to 15% of the sample. The data derive from a study of response to subunit inactivated influenza vaccine listed by TCRdb under 2018. Study-level background: Deep quantitative T cell receptor repertoire profiling was used in the study to track responses to a trivalent subunit inactivated influenza vaccine.

Study-wide findings and limitations: According to the authors, only a limited number of new T cells may be recruited by each seasonal influenza vaccination.

This TCR came from a man aged 50 to 69 who received an inactivated influenza vaccine. Donor details come from another sample of the same person, matched by shared clones. This sample comprised PBMCs from blood, obtained approximately 25 months after vaccination.

The nucleotide sequence reads TGTGCCAGCAGTTTAAGAACGGGAAACACCATATATTTT. The encoded protein is CASSLRTGNTIYF. The sequence joins TRBV12-3 or TRBV12-4 to TRBJ1-3; a confident D gene designation cannot be given. Including cysteine and phenylalanine, the CDR3 has 13 amino acids. Of the read, only the CDR3 DNA is kept; its 39 bases are in frame from base 1. V is shortened by 2 bases, J by 4 bases, and the region joining them spans 6 bases.